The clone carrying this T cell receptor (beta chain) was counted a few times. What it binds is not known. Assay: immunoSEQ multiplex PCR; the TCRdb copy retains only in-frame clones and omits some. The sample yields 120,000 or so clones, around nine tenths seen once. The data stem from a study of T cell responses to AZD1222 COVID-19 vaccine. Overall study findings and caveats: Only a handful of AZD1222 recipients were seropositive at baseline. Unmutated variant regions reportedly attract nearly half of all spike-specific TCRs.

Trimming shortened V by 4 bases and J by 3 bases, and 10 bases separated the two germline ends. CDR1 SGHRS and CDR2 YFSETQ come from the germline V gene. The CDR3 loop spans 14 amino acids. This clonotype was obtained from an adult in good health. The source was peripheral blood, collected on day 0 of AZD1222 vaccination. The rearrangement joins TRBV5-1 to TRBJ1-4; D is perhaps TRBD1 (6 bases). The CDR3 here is CASSPDSSNEKLFF. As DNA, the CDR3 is TGCGCCAGCAGCCCGGACAGCTCTAATGAAAAACTGTTTTTT.